This record looks at one T cell receptor (beta chain) sequence and its context. The sample originates from a study of blood T cell repertoires in COVID-19. At the level of the study: Sites in the United States, Italy and Spain provided acute and convalescent COVID-19 samples.

Germline CDR1 is KGHSH and CDR2 is LQKENI. V shed 1 base and J 3 bases; nucleotides not matched to a gene: 10. The CDR3 totals 19 residues. Generated by immunoSEQ multiplex PCR, the TCRdb table keeps only in-frame clones and is missing some. The sample contains under 250,000 clones, around 90% of which appear only once. Sequences were obtained from peripheral blood. V and J are TRBV18 and TRBJ2-1, with 12 bases matching TRBD2. The TCR originated in a young man with active or convalescent COVID-19. The CDR3 DNA follows: TGTGCCAGCTCACCACTGGGGCTAGCGGGAGGGCCCCACTACAATGAGCAGTTCTTC. Its translation is CASSPLGLAGGPHYNEQFF. Supplemented by reference TRBV18 and TRBJ2-1, the full variable domain reads NAGVMQNPRHLVRRRGQEARLRCSPMKGHSHVYWYRQLPEEGLKFMVYLQKENIIDESGMPKERFSAEFPKEGPSILRIQQVVRGDSAAYFCASSPLGLAGGPHYNEQFFGPGTRLTVL.